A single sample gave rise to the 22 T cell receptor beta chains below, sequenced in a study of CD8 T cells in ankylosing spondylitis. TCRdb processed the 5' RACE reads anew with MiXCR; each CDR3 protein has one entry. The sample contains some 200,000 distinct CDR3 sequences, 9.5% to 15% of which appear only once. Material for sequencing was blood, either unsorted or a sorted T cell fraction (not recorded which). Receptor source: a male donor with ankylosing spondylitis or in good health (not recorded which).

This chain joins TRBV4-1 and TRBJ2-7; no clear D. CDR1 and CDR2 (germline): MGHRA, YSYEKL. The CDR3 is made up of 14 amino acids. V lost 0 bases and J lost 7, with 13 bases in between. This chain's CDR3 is CASSQETLLWEQYF. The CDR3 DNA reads TGCGCCAGCAGCCAAGAGACCCTACTGTGGGAGCAGTACTTC.

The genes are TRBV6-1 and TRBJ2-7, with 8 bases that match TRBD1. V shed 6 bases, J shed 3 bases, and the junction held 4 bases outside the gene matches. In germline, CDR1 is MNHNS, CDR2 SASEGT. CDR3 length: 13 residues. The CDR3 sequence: CASRWTGSYEQYF. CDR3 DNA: TGTGCCAGCAGATGGACAGGGAGCTACGAGCAGTACTTC.

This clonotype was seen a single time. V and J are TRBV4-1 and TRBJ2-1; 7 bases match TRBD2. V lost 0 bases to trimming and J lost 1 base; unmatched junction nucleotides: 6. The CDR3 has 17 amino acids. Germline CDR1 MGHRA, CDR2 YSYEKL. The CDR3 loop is CASSQELASGSYNEQFF. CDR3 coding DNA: TGCGCCAGCAGCCAAGAGTTGGCTAGCGGTTCCTACAATGAGCAGTTCTTC.

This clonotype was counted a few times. For the CDR3, the DNA is TGTGCCAGCAGTGAAGCTCCGGGACAGACATCTCACTATGGCTACACCTTC. Amino acids: CASSEAPGQTSHYGYTF. The chain couples TRBV6-1 to TRBJ1-2; TRBD1 matches at 7 bases. The length of the CDR3 is 17 residues. Germline-derived CDR1 and CDR2 are MNHNS and SASEGT. The V segment lost 0 bases and the J segment 3 bases; nucleotides outside the gene matches: 10.

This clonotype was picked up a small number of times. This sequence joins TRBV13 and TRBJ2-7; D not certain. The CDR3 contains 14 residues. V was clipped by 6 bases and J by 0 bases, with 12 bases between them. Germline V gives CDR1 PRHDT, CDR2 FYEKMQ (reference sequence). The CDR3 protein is CASREDSISYEQYF. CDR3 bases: TGTGCCAGCAGAGAAGACTCAATCTCCTACGAGCAGTACTTC.

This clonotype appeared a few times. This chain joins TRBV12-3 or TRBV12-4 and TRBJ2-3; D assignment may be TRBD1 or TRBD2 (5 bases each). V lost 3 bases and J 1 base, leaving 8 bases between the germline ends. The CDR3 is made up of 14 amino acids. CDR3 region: CASSFMGGTDTQYF. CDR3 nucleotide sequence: TGTGCCAGCAGTTTTATGGGGGGCACAGATACGCAGTATTTT.

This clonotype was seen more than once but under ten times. The CDR3 nucleotides read TGCAGTGCTAGAGATCAGGGGCCCTTAGAGGATGGCTACACCTTC. It yields the protein CSARDQGPLEDGYTF. This chain connects TRBV20-1 to TRBJ1-2; a weak D match, TRBD1 (6 bases). The germline V and J ends were trimmed by 0 bases and 6 bases, with 17 bases remaining between them. The germline gives CDR1 DFQATT, CDR2 SNEGSKA (reference sequence). The CDR3 has 15 amino acids.

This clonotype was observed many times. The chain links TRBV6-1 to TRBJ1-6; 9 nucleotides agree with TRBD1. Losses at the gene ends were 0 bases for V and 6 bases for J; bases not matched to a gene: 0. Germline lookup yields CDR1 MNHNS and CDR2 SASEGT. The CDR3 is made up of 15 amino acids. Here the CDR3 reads CASSEATGGNSPLHF. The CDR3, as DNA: TGTGCCAGCAGTGAAGCGACAGGGGGTAATTCACCCCTCCACTTT.

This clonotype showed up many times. CDR3 amino acids: CASSQRDRSSYEQYF. Here the CDR3 DNA reads TGTGCCAGCAGCCAAAGGGACAGGAGCTCCTACGAGCAGTACTTC. The chain combines TRBV4-2 with TRBJ2-7; 8 nucleotides align to TRBD1. The V and J ends lost 2 bases and 0 bases, in that order; junction bases with no gene match: 3. CDR3 length: 15 amino acids. Germline V lookup: CDR1 LGHNA, CDR2 YNFKEQ.

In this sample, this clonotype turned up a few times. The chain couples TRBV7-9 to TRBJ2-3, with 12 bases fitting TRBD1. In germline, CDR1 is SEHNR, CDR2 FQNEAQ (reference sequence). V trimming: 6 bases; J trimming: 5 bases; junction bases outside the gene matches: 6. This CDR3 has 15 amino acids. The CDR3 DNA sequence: TGTGCCAGCAGACTCGGGACAGGGGGCTTAGATACGCAGTATTTT. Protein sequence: CASRLGTGGLDTQYF.

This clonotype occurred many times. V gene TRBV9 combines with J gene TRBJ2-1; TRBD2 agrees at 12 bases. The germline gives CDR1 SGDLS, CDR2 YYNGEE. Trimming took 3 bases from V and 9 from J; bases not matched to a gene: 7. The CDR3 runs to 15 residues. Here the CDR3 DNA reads TGTGCCAGCAGCGCTCGGACTAGCGGGAATCCTGAGCAGTTCTTC. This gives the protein CASSARTSGNPEQFF.

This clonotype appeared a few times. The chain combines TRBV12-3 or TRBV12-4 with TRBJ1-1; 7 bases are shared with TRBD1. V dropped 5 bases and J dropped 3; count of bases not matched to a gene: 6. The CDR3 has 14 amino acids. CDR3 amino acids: CASSVTGVDTEAFF. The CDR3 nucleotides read TGTGCCAGCAGTGTTACAGGGGTGGACACTGAAGCTTTCTTT.

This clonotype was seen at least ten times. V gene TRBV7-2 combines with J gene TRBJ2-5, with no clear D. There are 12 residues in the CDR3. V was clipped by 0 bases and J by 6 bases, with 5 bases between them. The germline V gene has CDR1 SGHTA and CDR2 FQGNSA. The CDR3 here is CASSLAPQTQYF. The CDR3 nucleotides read TGTGCCAGCAGCTTAGCGCCCCAGACCCAGTACTTC. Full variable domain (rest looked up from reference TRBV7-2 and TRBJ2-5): GAGVSQSPSNKVTEKGKDVELRCDPISGHTALYWYRQSLGQGLEFLIYFQGNSAPDKSGLPSDRFSAERTGGSVSTLTIQRTQQEDSAVYLCASSLAPQTQYFGPGTRLLVL.

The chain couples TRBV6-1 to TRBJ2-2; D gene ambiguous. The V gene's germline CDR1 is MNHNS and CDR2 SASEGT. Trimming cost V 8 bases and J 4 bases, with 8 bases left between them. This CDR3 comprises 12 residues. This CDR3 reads CASGTFTGELFF. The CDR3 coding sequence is TGTGCCAGCGGAACTTTCACCGGGGAGCTGTTTTTT.

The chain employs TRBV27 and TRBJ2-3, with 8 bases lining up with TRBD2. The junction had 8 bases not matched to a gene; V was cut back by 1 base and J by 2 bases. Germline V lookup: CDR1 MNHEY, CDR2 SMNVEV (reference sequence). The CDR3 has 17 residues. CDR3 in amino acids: CASSLFPSGSYTDTQYF. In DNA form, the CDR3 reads TGTGCCAGCAGTTTATTCCCTAGCGGGTCTTACACAGATACGCAGTATTTT.

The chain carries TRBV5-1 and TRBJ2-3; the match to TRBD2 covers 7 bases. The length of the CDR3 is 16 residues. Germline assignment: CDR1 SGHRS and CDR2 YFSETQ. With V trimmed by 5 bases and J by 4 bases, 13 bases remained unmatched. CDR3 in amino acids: CASRFSVAGAADTQYF. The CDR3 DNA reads TGCGCCAGCAGGTTCAGCGTCGCGGGAGCAGCAGATACGCAGTATTTT. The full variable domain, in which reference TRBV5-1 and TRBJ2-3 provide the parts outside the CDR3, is KAGVTQTPRYLIKTRGQQVTLSCSPISGHRSVSWYQQTPGQGLQFLFEYFSETQRNKGNFPGRFSGRQFSNSRSEMNVSTLELGDSALYLCASRFSVAGAADTQYFGPGTRLTVL.

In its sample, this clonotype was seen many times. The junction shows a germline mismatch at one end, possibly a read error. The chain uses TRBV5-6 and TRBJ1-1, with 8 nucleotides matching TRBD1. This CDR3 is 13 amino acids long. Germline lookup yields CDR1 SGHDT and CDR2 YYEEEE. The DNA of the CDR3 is TGTGCCAGCACCTTGACAGGGGTCTCTGAAGCTTTCTTT. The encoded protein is CASTLTGVSEAFF.

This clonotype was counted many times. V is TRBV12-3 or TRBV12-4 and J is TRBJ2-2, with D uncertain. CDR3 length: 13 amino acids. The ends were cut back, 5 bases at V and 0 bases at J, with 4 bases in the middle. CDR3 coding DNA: TGTGCCAGCAGTCCTCCGAACACCGGGGAGCTGTTTTTT. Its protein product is CASSPPNTGELFF.

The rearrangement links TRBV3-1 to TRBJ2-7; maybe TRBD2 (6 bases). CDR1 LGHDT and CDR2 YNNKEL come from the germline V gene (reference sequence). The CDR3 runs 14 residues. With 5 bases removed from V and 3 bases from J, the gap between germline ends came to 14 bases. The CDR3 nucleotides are TGTGCCAGCAGCGTAGGACTACCAGACTACGAGCAGTACTTC. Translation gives CASSVGLPDYEQYF.

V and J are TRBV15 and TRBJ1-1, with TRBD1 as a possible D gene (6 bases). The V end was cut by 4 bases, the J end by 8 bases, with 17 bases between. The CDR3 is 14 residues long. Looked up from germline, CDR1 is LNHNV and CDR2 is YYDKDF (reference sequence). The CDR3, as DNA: TGTGCCACCAGCATCTCCCTAGGGGACAAAGAAGCTTTCTTT. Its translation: CATSISLGDKEAFF.

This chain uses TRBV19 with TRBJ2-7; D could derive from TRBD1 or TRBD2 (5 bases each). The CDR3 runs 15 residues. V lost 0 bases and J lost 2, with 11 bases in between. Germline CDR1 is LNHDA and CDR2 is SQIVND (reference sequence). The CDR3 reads CASSIDHTGPYEQYF. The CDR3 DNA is TGTGCCAGTAGTATAGATCATACGGGGCCCTACGAGCAGTACTTC.

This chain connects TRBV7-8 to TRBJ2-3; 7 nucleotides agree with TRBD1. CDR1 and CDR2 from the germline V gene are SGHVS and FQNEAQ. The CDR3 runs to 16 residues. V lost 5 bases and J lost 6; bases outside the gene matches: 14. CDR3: CASSPPRQGPGDTQYF. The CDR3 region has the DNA TGTGCCAGCAGCCCACCAAGACAGGGCCCTGGCGATACGCAGTATTTT.